This paragraph covers one T cell receptor (beta chain) sequence. Its antigen remains undetermined. A junction end diverges from the germline sequence, so it may reflect a read error. CD4+CD45RO+CD25- cells were isolated as memory CD4+ T cells. Tregs, naive and memory CD4+ T cells from tumor, blood and ipsilateral draining lymph nodes of a few breast cancer patients underwent full-length TCR alpha and beta sequencing. Tumor tissue, along with lymph nodes from ipsilateral axillary dissection, was perfused with PBS, minced, and then digested using collagenase I and hyaluronidase. A purity exceeding 90% was confirmed by FACS for the sorted cell populations. This record belongs to a study (dated by TCRdb to between 2014 and 2017). Turning to the overall study: The study tested whether tumor-infiltrating Tregs in breast cancer are recruited from blood Tregs or converted in situ from other CD4+ T cell subsets.

Broader findings and caveats from the paper: The greatest overlap of tumor-infiltrating Treg TCR alpha and beta sequences was observed with tumor naive CD4+ T cells, followed by blood naive CD4+ T cells. Tumor memory CD4+ T cell TCR gene usage was found to cluster with blood and lymph node memory CD4+ cells and with lymph node naive CD4+ cells. The larger-cohort validation was restricted to a single TCR beta V-J rearrangement rather than whole repertoires.

Amplification of full-length TCR variable regions was done by 5' RACE PCR using constant-region reverse primers, and this step was followed by semi-nested PCR with Nested Universal Primer A. The ReliaPrep RNA Cell Miniprep System was used to extract total RNA, which was then reverse transcribed into 5'RACE-ready cDNA with the SMARTer RACE 5'/3' Kit. Multiplex adaptors were used to barcode full-length TCR alpha and beta libraries, and the barcoded libraries were sequenced on an Illumina MiSeq. Per the authors' processing: For each of nine subset-tissue groups, sequencing data from the five patients were pooled, and the groups were then compared using unsupervised clustering of TCR gene usage. The Morisita-Horn index, with shared sequences weighted by their contribution to each repertoire, was used to calculate repertoire similarity. Clones were called with MiXCR by TCRdb after fastp trimmed the public reads at Q25, and only in-frame beta chains were retained. Every CDR3 protein is listed once, alongside the most common genes and DNA of its rows. These V and J calls originate from TCRdb's pipeline instead of the authors' own analysis. The sample table lists tens of thousands of distinct CDR3 sequences, around 28% of them with a count of one. The leading ten clones occupy just over 4% of the sample.

The receptor was derived from a female donor with breast cancer. The sample comprised tumor-infiltrating memory CD4+ T cells sorted from the breast tumor. Read against the paper, the sample's cell subset or site label means: memory CD4+ T cells, CD4+CD45RO+CD25-.

The DNA reads TGTGCCAGCAGTTTCGGGACAGGGAACCCCGGGGAGCTGTTTTTT. The resulting protein is CASSFGTGNPGELFF. Rearrangement joined TRBV27 to TRBJ2-2; 9 nucleotides in the junction match TRBD1. Spanning cysteine to phenylalanine, the CDR3 consists of 15 amino acids. Only the CDR3 part of the read is kept: 45 bases, read in frame from the first base. The germline V gene (reference sequence) provides CDR1 MNHEY and CDR2 SMNVEV.